The 23 T cell receptor beta chains in this list originate from one sample, sequenced in a study of blood T cell repertoires in COVID-19. Only in-frame clones appear in the TCRdb table, and some are missing; sequencing was by immunoSEQ multiplex PCR. The sample consists of some 350,000 clones, 83% of them appearing once. Input material: peripheral blood. These receptors all come from a man in his thirties or forties with active or convalescent COVID-19.

The chain links TRBV4-2 to TRBJ2-4; D is perhaps TRBD1 (5 bases). CDR3 length: 16 amino acids. V was trimmed by 1 base and J by 0 bases, leaving 10 bases between them. Per germline, CDR1 LGHNA and CDR2 YNFKEQ. Written as DNA, the CDR3 is TGTGCCAGCAGCCAAGTTTCAGGGATAGCCAAAAACATTCAGTACTTC. It encodes CASSQVSGIAKNIQYF.

This clone has just a few counts. The rearrangement joins TRBV7-2 to TRBJ2-1; 9 nucleotides line up with TRBD2. Germline loops: CDR1 SGHTA, CDR2 FQGNSA. There are 15 residues in the CDR3. V was clipped by 4 bases and J by 4 bases; unmatched bases: 5. The CDR3 region is CASSSGTSRYNEQFF. As DNA, the CDR3 is TGTGCCAGCAGCTCCGGGACTAGCAGGTACAATGAGCAGTTCTTC.

The V and J genes are TRBV18 and TRBJ2-2, with 10 bases matching TRBD1. Trimming at V came to 3 bases and at J to 5 bases, leaving 3 bases not matched to a gene. The CDR3 length is 15 residues. CDR1 and CDR2 (germline): KGHSH, LQKENI. The CDR3 here is CASSPRTGGTGELFF. The CDR3 bases are TGTGCCAGCTCACCCAGGACAGGGGGGACCGGGGAGCTGTTTTTT.

The gene calls are TRBV7-2 and TRBJ1-1; D is unresolved. From germline, CDR1 is SGHTA and CDR2 FQGNSA. The V gene lost 6 bases and the J gene lost 4 bases, with 15 bases spanning the gap. The CDR3 contains 14 residues. This chain's CDR3 is CASRPGPEGTEAFF. For the CDR3, the DNA is TGTGCCAGCAGGCCCGGGCCGGAGGGCACTGAAGCTTTCTTT.

This chain uses TRBV5-8 with TRBJ1-4, with D tentatively TRBD1 (6 bases). CDR1 SGHTS and CDR2 YDEGEE come from the germline V gene. The V and J ends lost 1 base and 7 bases respectively, with 14 bases between them. The CDR3 extends over 15 amino acids. The CDR3 loop is CASSLNGGWSEKLFF. CDR3 sequence (DNA): TGTGCCAGCAGCTTGAATGGGGGCTGGAGTGAAAAACTGTTTTTT.

As regards this clone: A read error may produce the germline difference seen at one junction end. The chain recombines TRBV6-5 with TRBJ2-5, with a weak D call TRBD1 (5 bases). Germline CDR1 and CDR2: MNHEY and SVGAGI. The CDR3 runs to 14 residues. CDR3 DNA sequence: TGTGCCAGCAGTTTAAGTCAGGGTTTAGAGCCCCAGTACTTC. Its translation: CASSLSQGLEPQYF.

This chain links TRBV27 with TRBJ2-3; no definite D call. The CDR3 length is 13 residues. Germline assignment: CDR1 MNHEY and CDR2 SMNVEV (reference sequence). Deletions cut 5 bases from V and 6 bases from J, with 12 bases between. CDR3 sequence reads: CASSPVISDTQYF. For the CDR3, the DNA is TGTGCCAGCAGTCCGGTGATTTCGGATACGCAGTATTTT.

V gene TRBV15 combines with J gene TRBJ2-1; no clear D. This CDR3 is built from 12 residues. The V and J ends lost 3 bases and 10 bases respectively, with 10 bases between them. Germline CDR1 and CDR2: LNHNV and YYDKDF (reference sequence). CDR3: CATSRPVGEQFF. The CDR3 DNA reads TGTGCCACCAGCAGGCCGGTCGGGGAGCAGTTCTTC.

The CDR3 nucleotides read TGCGCCAGCAGCCAGACAGGGTACAATCAGCCCCAGCATTTT. As protein: CASSQTGYNQPQHF. V usage is TRBV4-1 and J usage is TRBJ1-5; 7 bases are a match to TRBD1. The CDR3 contains 14 residues. Trimming cost V 3 bases and J 3 bases; bases outside gene matches: 2. Germline values: CDR1 MGHRA, CDR2 YSYEKL.

The rearrangement links TRBV4-2 to TRBJ1-1, with D hard to call. Germline loops: CDR1 LGHNA, CDR2 YNFKEQ. The V end lost 4 bases, the J end lost 11 bases, and 20 bases lay between the germline ends. CDR3 length: 14 amino acids. This chain's CDR3 is CASSPRRGDRVAFF. The CDR3 DNA sequence: TGTGCCAGCAGCCCAAGGAGAGGCGACCGGGTGGCTTTCTTT.

This sequence joins TRBV19 and TRBJ2-3, with D possibly matching TRBD1 (6 bases). This CDR3 comprises 14 residues. CDR1 LNHDA and CDR2 SQIVND come from the germline V gene (reference sequence). The V end lost 5 bases, the J end lost 2 bases, and 11 bases lay between the germline ends. The CDR3 sequence: CASSPQGTTDTQYF. CDR3 coding DNA: TGTGCCAGTAGTCCCCAGGGGACCACAGATACGCAGTATTTT.

This clone appeared once. The rearrangement uses TRBV7-9 and TRBJ1-2, with 8 bases that match TRBD1. CDR1 and CDR2 from the germline V gene are SEHNR and FQNEAQ (reference sequence). V shed 7 bases, J shed 4 bases, and the junction held 8 bases outside the gene matches. This CDR3 comprises 14 residues. CDR3 in DNA: TGTGCCAGCACCTCAGGGGGCGCTGCCTATGGCTACACCTTC. This gives the protein CASTSGGAAYGYTF. Filled out from reference TRBV7-9 and TRBJ1-2, the complete variable domain reads DTGVSQNPRHKITKRGQNVTFRCDPISEHNRLYWYRQTLGQGPEFLTYFQNEAQLEKSRLLSDRFSAERPKGSFSTLEIQRTEQGDSAMYLCASTSGGAAYGYTFGSGTRLTVV.

This clone was counted between two and nine times. The chain combines TRBV24-1 with TRBJ2-1; 9 bases fit TRBD2. V was pared by 3 bases and J by 4 bases, with 9 bases of the junction left unmatched. The CDR3 loop spans 17 amino acids. Germline values: CDR1 KGHDR, CDR2 SFDVKD. CDR3 nucleotides: TGTGCCACCAGTGATCACAGCGGGAGGCGGGGTTACAATGAGCAGTTCTTC. Translating gives CATSDHSGRRGYNEQFF.

J is TRBJ1-2 and V is TRBV7-8, with D possibly matching TRBD1 (6 bases). Trimming shortened V by 2 bases and J by 4 bases, and 14 bases separated the two germline ends. Looked up from germline, CDR1 is SGHVS and CDR2 is FQNEAQ. The CDR3 covers 15 residues. For the CDR3, the DNA is TGTGCCAGCAGCTTAACCAGGGGTTCGGCCTATGGCTACACCTTC. Residues: CASSLTRGSAYGYTF.

The J gene is TRBJ2-3, the V gene TRBV30; no reliable D call. Per the germline V gene, CDR1 is GTSNPN and CDR2 is SVGIG (reference sequence). The CDR3 sequence is 14 residues long. The V end was cut by 7 bases, the J end by 9 bases, with 23 bases between. The CDR3 sequence: CALAWAGTQQTQYF. CDR3 coding DNA: TGTGCCTTGGCATGGGCCGGCACACAGCAGACGCAGTATTTT.

The chain carries TRBV7-8 and TRBJ2-7; D might be TRBD1 (6 bases). With 2 bases removed from V and 5 bases from J, the gap between germline ends came to 10 bases. The CDR3 has 13 amino acids. Germline V CDR1 and CDR2: SGHVS, FQNEAQ. This chain's CDR3 is CASSLLGANEQYF. CDR3 nucleotide sequence: TGTGCCAGCAGCTTATTGGGGGCTAACGAGCAGTACTTC.

The gene calls are TRBV3-1 (or the pseudogene TRBV3-2) and TRBJ1-3; D perhaps matches TRBD1 (6 bases). Germline V gene sequence: CDR1 LGHDT, CDR2 YNNKEL (reference sequence). The CDR3 totals 14 residues. V was trimmed by 2 bases and J by 2 bases, leaving 7 bases between them. In nucleotides, the CDR3 is TGTGCCAGCAGCCAAAACAGGGCTGGAAACACCATATATTTT. As protein: CASSQNRAGNTIYF.

The V call is TRBV5-1, the J call TRBJ1-2, with D possibly TRBD1 on 5 matching bases. In germline, CDR1 is SGHRS, CDR2 YFSETQ. The CDR3 is 13 residues long. V lost 4 bases and J lost 8, with 15 bases in between. For the CDR3, the DNA is TGCGCCAGCAGCCTCCAGGGCCGAGAGGGCTACACCTTC. Translating gives CASSLQGREGYTF.

The rearrangement joins TRBV12-2 to TRBJ1-5. TRBV12-2 is given as a pseudogene. The CDR3 covers 13 residues. DNA of the CDR3: TGTGCAAGTCGCTTATCTGAGCGGCAGCCCCAGCATTTT. It is translated as CASRLSERQPQHF.

This clone was found a few times. The J gene is TRBJ1-4, the V gene TRBV18, with D unresolved. V was clipped by 4 bases and J by 8 bases, with 17 bases between them. This CDR3 contains 15 residues. Germline assignment: CDR1 KGHSH and CDR2 LQKENI. CDR3 DNA: TGTGCCAGCTCACTTAACAGCGGTATGGGAGAAAAACTGTTTTTT. Translation: CASSLNSGMGEKLFF. Together with reference TRBV18 and TRBJ1-4, the CDR3 gives the full variable domain: NAGVMQNPRHLVRRRGQEARLRCSPMKGHSHVYWYRQLPEEGLKFMVYLQKENIIDESGMPKERFSAEFPKEGPSILRIQQVVRGDSAAYFCASSLNSGMGEKLFFGSGTQLSVL.

This clone has a handful of counts. J is TRBJ1-3 and V is TRBV4-3; D is unresolved. The V end was cut by 0 bases, the J end by 0 bases, with 15 bases between. Per germline, CDR1 LGHNA and CDR2 YSLEER. The CDR3 sequence is 18 residues long. The CDR3: CASSQDPRTGDSGNTIYF. For the CDR3, the DNA is TGCGCCAGCAGCCAAGATCCGCGAACGGGAGACTCTGGAAACACCATATATTTT.

The rearrangement links TRBV2 to TRBJ1-4; no clear D. Germline V gene sequence: CDR1 SNHLY, CDR2 FYNNEI. The CDR3 has 13 amino acids. Trimming shortened V by 6 bases and J by 6 bases, and 11 bases separated the two germline ends. The CDR3: CASRDGGDEKLFF. Here the CDR3 DNA reads TGTGCCAGCAGGGATGGAGGAGATGAAAAACTGTTTTTT.

The rearrangement uses TRBV6-5 and TRBJ2-3; 7 bases map to TRBD2. This CDR3 contains 13 residues. Germline V gene data show CDR1 as MNHEY and CDR2 as SVGAGI. The V segment lost 8 bases and the J segment 5 bases; nucleotides outside the gene matches: 7. The CDR3 DNA reads as TGTGCCAGCCGGCGGGGGAAATTAGATACGCAGTATTTT. It yields the protein CASRRGKLDTQYF.